A single sample gave rise to the 24 T cell receptor beta chains below, sequenced in a study of T cells of healthy individuals. TCRdb re-called the 5' RACE reads with MiXCR, one entry per CDR3 protein. The sample carries about 60,000 distinct CDR3 sequences, about 17% recorded once. These receptors all stem from a human donor in good health.

This clonotype was seen only a few times. The genes are TRBV29-1 and TRBJ2-7; no definite D call. The CDR3 spans 13 residues. The germline gives CDR1 SQVTM, CDR2 ANQGSEA. The V and J ends lost 3 bases and 3 bases respectively, with 12 bases between them. The CDR3 region is CSVEVAQGYEQYF. Written as DNA, the CDR3 is TGCAGCGTTGAGGTGGCCCAAGGCTACGAGCAGTACTTC.

This clonotype was counted many times. The gene calls are TRBV13 and TRBJ2-2; the match to TRBD2 covers 13 bases. Trimming took 5 bases from V and 7 from J; bases not matched to a gene: 4. This CDR3 spans 15 amino acids. The germline CDR1 and CDR2 sequences are PRHDT and FYEKMQ (reference sequence). CDR3 residues: CASSPGLAGVGELFF. DNA of the CDR3: TGTGCCAGCAGCCCCGGACTAGCGGGGGTCGGGGAGCTGTTTTTT. Based on the CDR3 plus reference TRBV13 and TRBJ2-2, the full variable domain is AAGVIQSPRHLIKEKRETATLKCYPIPRHDTVYWYQQGPGQDPQFLISFYEKMQSDKGSIPDRFSAQQFSDYHSELNMSSLELGDSALYFCASSPGLAGVGELFFGEGSRLTVL.

The J gene is TRBJ1-6, the V gene TRBV20-1; D is possibly TRBD1 (5 bases). Germline V CDR1 and CDR2: DFQATT, SNEGSKA (reference sequence). Trimming removed 3 bases from V and 0 bases from J, with 15 bases in between. This CDR3 is 17 amino acids long. The CDR3, as DNA: TGCAGTGCTAGGCTGGCTAGGGGAGGCTCCTATAATTCACCCCTCCACTTT. Translating it yields CSARLARGGSYNSPLHF.

The chain combines TRBV20-1 with TRBJ1-1; D gene unclear. The germline V gene has CDR1 DFQATT and CDR2 SNEGSKA (reference sequence). V was shortened by 6 bases and J by 1 base, with 12 bases between the two germline ends. The CDR3 runs to 13 residues. The CDR3 nucleotides are TGCAGTGCCCTCGGACGGACGAACACTGAAGCTTTCTTT. Its protein is CSALGRTNTEAFF.

The table lists this clonotype with a few counts. The chain employs TRBV5-5 and TRBJ1-2, with TRBD1 as a possible D gene (6 bases). Germline V gene data show CDR1 as SGHKS and CDR2 as YYEKEE (reference sequence). V was shortened by 1 base and J by 4 bases, with 11 bases between the two germline ends. The CDR3 length is 14 residues. Here the CDR3 reads CASSLHGGGYGYTF. The DNA of the CDR3 is TGTGCCAGCAGCTTGCATGGGGGCGGCTATGGCTACACCTTC.

This clonotype was detected ten times or more. The chain's CDR3 is CASSQTSIQQFF. In DNA form, the CDR3 reads TGTGCCAGCAGCCAGACCTCCATTCAGCAGTTCTTC. The chain combines TRBV11-2 with TRBJ2-1; D remains ambiguous. Per germline, CDR1 SGHAT and CDR2 FQNNGV. V lost 5 bases, J lost 11 bases, and 13 bases lay in between. CDR3 length equals 12 residues. Combining the CDR3 with reference TRBV11-2 and TRBJ2-1 gives the whole variable domain EAGVAQSPRYKIIEKRQSVAFWCNPISGHATLYWYQQILGQGPKLLIQFQNNGVVDDSQLPKDRFSAERLKGVDSTLKIQPAKLEDSAVYLCASSQTSIQQFFGPGTRLTVL.

The chain has TRBV20-1 and TRBJ2-7; 13 bases agree with TRBD2. The CDR3 extends over 15 amino acids. Germline V gives CDR1 DFQATT, CDR2 SNEGSKA (reference sequence). V lost 3 bases, J lost 7 bases, and 9 bases stayed unmatched. In nucleotides, the CDR3 is TGCAGTGCTAGGCATACTAGCGGGAGGGCAAGAGAGCAGTACTTC. Encoded protein: CSARHTSGRAREQYF.

This clonotype was recorded at least ten times. The V and J genes are TRBV7-6 and TRBJ1-6; D is unclear. This CDR3 is built from 13 residues. Between the trimmed V and J ends, which lost 5 bases and 7 bases, there was a span of 9 bases. The germline V gene has CDR1 SGHVS and CDR2 FNYEAQ. The CDR3 region is CASSLRRNSPLHF. For the CDR3, the DNA is TGTGCCAGCAGCCTTAGGAGAAATTCACCCCTCCACTTT.

This clonotype occurred a few times. J is TRBJ1-2 and V is TRBV4-1; 7 bases line up with TRBD1. Germline assignment: CDR1 MGHRA and CDR2 YSYEKL. The CDR3 totals 17 residues. V gave up 0 bases and J gave up 1 base; unmatched junction bases: 8. This CDR3 reads CASSQEVGQRINYGYTF. The CDR3 DNA reads TGCGCCAGCAGCCAAGAAGTGGGACAGCGAATTAACTATGGCTACACCTTC.

The J gene is TRBJ2-7, the V gene TRBV20-1; TRBD1 might be the D (6 bases). The V gene's germline CDR1 is DFQATT and CDR2 SNEGSKA (reference sequence). This CDR3 is 12 amino acids long. V lost 6 bases to trimming and J lost 2 bases, with 11 bases between them. CDR3 coding DNA: TGCAGTGCCCCTGGACAGCCCTACGAGCAGTACTTC. Amino acid sequence: CSAPGQPYEQYF.

This chain connects TRBV27 to TRBJ2-1; 8 bases agree with TRBD1. Germline V gene sequence: CDR1 MNHEY, CDR2 SMNVEV (reference sequence). This CDR3 is built from 15 residues. Unmatched junction bases numbered 7, after V lost 3 bases and J lost 6 bases. The chain's CDR3 is CASSLWTGKGNEQFF. In DNA form, the CDR3 reads TGTGCCAGCAGTTTGTGGACAGGGAAAGGCAATGAGCAGTTCTTC.

This clonotype was observed a few times. The J gene is TRBJ1-5, the V gene TRBV12-3 or TRBV12-4; D is unclear. The CDR3 is made up of 15 amino acids. The V and J ends lost 5 bases and 0 bases respectively, with 11 bases between them. CDR3 coding DNA: TGTGCCAGCAGTCCGGACGGAGATAGCAATCAGCCCCAGCATTTT. This sequence encodes CASSPDGDSNQPQHF.

The rearrangement joins TRBV28 to TRBJ2-7, with D maybe TRBD2 (5 bases). Deletions cut 7 bases from V and 2 bases from J, with 21 bases between. The CDR3 spans 16 residues. Germline V gene sequence: CDR1 MDHEN, CDR2 SYDVKM. CDR3 DNA: TGTGCCAGCACCTCCTCGGGGATACGGCTACCCTACGAGCAGTACTTC. This codes for CASTSSGIRLPYEQYF.

The CDR3 DNA is TGTGCCAGCAGCCTGGACAGGGCTGACACTGAAGCTTTCTTT. Residues: CASSLDRADTEAFF. The chain couples TRBV3-1 to TRBJ1-1; 8 bases agree with TRBD1. The CDR3 totals 14 residues. CDR1 and CDR2 from the germline V gene are LGHDT and YNNKEL (reference sequence). V was clipped by 4 bases and J by 3 bases; unmatched bases: 4.

The chain has TRBV20-1 and TRBJ1-5, with D uncertain. Trimming cost V 3 bases and J 5 bases, with 8 bases left between them. Germline lookup yields CDR1 DFQATT and CDR2 SNEGSKA (reference sequence). The CDR3 has 12 amino acids. DNA for the CDR3: TGCAGTGCTAGTAATCGCGATCAGCCCCAGCATTTT. It specifies CSASNRDQPQHF.

In this sample, this clonotype turned up many times. The chain recombines TRBV9 with TRBJ2-1; D unclear. The CDR3 runs 11 residues. Germline lookup yields CDR1 SGDLS and CDR2 YYNGEE. Trimming stripped 1 base from V and 9 bases from J, with 5 bases between. CDR3 coding DNA: TGTGCCAGCAGCGTATCCGGTGAGCAGTTCTTC. It translates to CASSVSGEQFF.

This clonotype was seen at least ten times. J is TRBJ1-2 and V is TRBV5-4; D gene unclear. The CDR3 runs to 13 residues. Between the trimmed V and J ends, which lost 5 bases and 8 bases, there was a span of 16 bases. The germline V gene encodes CDR1 SGHNT and CDR2 YYREEE (reference sequence). The CDR3 nucleotides are TGTGCCAGCAGATTTGATGGGTCTGAGGGCTACACCTTC. Residues: CASRFDGSEGYTF. Full variable domain (missing parts from reference TRBV5-4 and TRBJ1-2): ETGVTQSPTHLIKTRGQQVTLRCSSQSGHNTVSWYQQALGQGPQFIFQYYREEENGRGNFPPRFSGLQFPNYSSELNVNALELDDSALYLCASRFDGSEGYTFGSGTRLTVV.

Notes on this clonotype: Its ends do not fully match the called genes, so a read error is possible. The chain joins TRBV2 to TRBJ2-3; TRBD2 matches at 7 bases. CDR3 size: 14 residues. Per the germline V gene, CDR1 is SNHLY and CDR2 is FYNNEI. Here the CDR3 DNA reads TGTGCCAGCACGGCAGCGGGAATCACAGGTACGCAGTATTTT. Protein: CASTAAGITGTQYF.

This clonotype occurred many times. The chain has TRBV4-1 and TRBJ2-4, with 11 bases fitting TRBD2. Per germline, CDR1 MGHRA and CDR2 YSYEKL. V dropped 2 bases and J dropped 9; count of bases not matched to a gene: 9. The CDR3 spans 16 residues. The CDR3 spells CASSQPTSGSGGIQYF. As DNA, the CDR3 is TGCGCCAGCAGCCAACCAACTAGCGGGAGCGGTGGCATTCAGTACTTC.

This clonotype has only a few counts. V and J are TRBV6-5 and TRBJ2-7; D is unresolved. Germline-derived CDR1 and CDR2 are MNHEY and SVGAGI. This CDR3 contains 13 residues. The V and J ends lost 6 bases and 3 bases respectively, with 12 bases between them. The CDR3 is CASSQMTLYEQYF. CDR3 bases: TGTGCCAGCAGCCAAATGACCCTCTACGAGCAGTACTTC.

This clonotype has ten or more counts. The chain joins TRBV29-1 to TRBJ2-3; 15 nucleotides align to TRBD2. Germline V gene sequence: CDR1 SQVTM, CDR2 ANQGSEA. CDR3 length equals 15 residues. Trimming removed 6 bases from V and 3 bases from J; junction bases left unmatched: 4. The CDR3 coding sequence is TGCAGCGTGGCCGGGACTAGCGGGAGGACAGATACGCAGTATTTT. As protein: CSVAGTSGRTDTQYF.

This clonotype was seen a few times. The chain combines TRBV25-1 with TRBJ1-4, with 9 bases fitting TRBD1. The CDR3 has 14 amino acids. CDR1 and CDR2 (germline): MGHDK, SYGVNS. With 4 bases clipped from V and 8 bases from J, the junction kept 5 bases outside the gene matches. The CDR3: CASSAQQGAEKLFF. In DNA form, the CDR3 reads TGTGCCAGCAGTGCTCAACAGGGGGCGGAAAAACTGTTTTTT.

The V gene is TRBV12-3 or TRBV12-4, the J gene TRBJ2-7; D gene unclear. The CDR3 is made up of 13 amino acids. The ends were cut back, 2 bases at V and 5 bases at J, with 10 bases in the middle. The CDR3 bases are TGTGCCAGCAGTTTAATATCGGGCCACGAGCAGTACTTC. Amino acid sequence: CASSLISGHEQYF.

This clonotype was found many times. The chain carries TRBV4-2 and TRBJ1-6; D is uncertain. CDR1 LGHNA and CDR2 YNFKEQ come from the germline V gene. The CDR3 totals 16 residues. V was clipped by 0 bases and J by 7 bases, with 13 bases between them. CDR3 sequence (DNA): TGTGCCAGCAGCCAAGAAAGGCAGGCGACGAATTCACCCCTCCACTTT. Protein sequence: CASSQERQATNSPLHF.